These 17 T cell receptor beta chains share one sample of origin, sequenced in a study of T-cell reconstitution after alpha-beta-depleted transplantation in children. This sample's TCRbeta library carried unique molecular identifier barcodes. Using its own MiXCR run on the PCR reads, TCRdb lists one record per CDR3 protein. The data hold about 980,000 distinct CDR3 sequences, with roughly 29% observed a single time. Sequencing used PBMCs, mostly from graft donor cells, obtained 360 days after TCRalphabeta/CD19-depleted stem cell transplant. These receptors were taken from a boy under two years old who had a stem cell transplant for SCID, so the T cells may come from the graft donor.

Only one count was recorded for this clonotype. The J gene is TRBJ1-4, the V gene TRBV7-2; unclear D gene. The CDR3 contains 14 residues. V shed 4 bases and J shed 0 bases, with 6 bases lying between them. The germline gives CDR1 SGHTA, CDR2 FQGNSA. The CDR3 sequence is CASSYEATNEKLFF. The CDR3 region has the DNA TGTGCCAGCAGCTATGAAGCAACTAATGAAAAACTGTTTTTT.

This chain connects TRBV12-3 or TRBV12-4 to TRBJ2-7; D is possibly TRBD1 or TRBD2 (5 bases each). V was clipped by 3 bases and J by 6 bases, with 9 bases between them. CDR3 size: 12 residues. The CDR3 protein is CASSFGAVEQYF. DNA for the CDR3: TGTGCCAGCAGTTTCGGGGCCGTCGAGCAGTACTTC.

The chain is built from TRBV28 and TRBJ1-1; 11 nucleotides align to TRBD1. The J segment lost 6 bases and the V segment lost 6 bases, leaving 9 bases of the junction unmatched. The CDR3 is 15 amino acids. Germline lookup yields CDR1 MDHEN and CDR2 SYDVKM. The CDR3: CASSQAGTGGAEAFF. As DNA, the CDR3 is TGTGCCAGCAGCCAGGCCGGGACAGGGGGAGCTGAAGCTTTCTTT.

The CDR3 here is CASSKPEFRPGELFF. CDR3 bases: TGTGCCAGTAGTAAACCCGAGTTCCGACCCGGGGAGCTGTTTTTT. V gene TRBV19 combines with J gene TRBJ2-2; unclear D gene. The CDR3 contains 15 residues. Germline loops: CDR1 LNHDA, CDR2 SQIVND (reference sequence). V gave up 4 bases and J gave up 6 bases, with 15 bases separating them.

The chain employs TRBV3-1 and TRBJ2-3; TRBD1 or TRBD2 may be the D gene (5 bases each). Germline V gives CDR1 LGHDT, CDR2 YNNKEL (reference sequence). Between the trimmed V and J ends, which lost 2 bases and 1 base, there was a span of 16 bases. The CDR3 sequence is 17 residues long. The CDR3 DNA follows: TGTGCCAGCAGCCAAAGAATTTCAGGGCGGGGCACAGATACGCAGTATTTT. It translates to CASSQRISGRGTDTQYF.

The chain employs TRBV2 and TRBJ2-3; D is unresolved. The CDR3 has 15 residues. The germline CDR1 and CDR2 sequences are SNHLY and FYNNEI. Trimming took off 9 bases at V and 4 bases at J, with 20 bases between the two ends. CDR3 coding DNA: TGTGCCAGACGCCTGGGCCGAAGAAGGGCAGATACGCAGTATTTT. Protein sequence: CARRLGRRRADTQYF.

The rearrangement joins TRBV4-1 to TRBJ2-7; 13 bases fit TRBD2. The trim removed 4 bases at V and 5 bases at J, leaving 11 bases unmatched. CDR1 MGHRA and CDR2 YSYEKL come from the germline V gene. The CDR3 consists of 17 residues. The CDR3 DNA reads TGCGCCAGCAGCCGACCCCGGAGACTAGCGGGGGGCCACGAGCAGTACTTC. It encodes CASSRPRRLAGGHEQYF.

V usage is TRBV7-2 and J usage is TRBJ2-1, with 9 positions matching TRBD1. Germline lookup yields CDR1 SGHTA and CDR2 FQGNSA. The CDR3 has 15 residues. J gave up 6 bases and V 3 bases, and 6 bases lay outside the gene matches. Written as DNA, the CDR3 is TGTGCCAGCAGCTTCTGGACAGGGGACCGCAATGAGCAGTTCTTC. The encoded protein is CASSFWTGDRNEQFF.

This clonotype was counted only a few times. The gene calls are TRBV12-3 or TRBV12-4 and TRBJ2-7; a possible D gene is TRBD2 (5 bases). Trimming shortened V by 5 bases and J by 2 bases, and 13 bases separated the two germline ends. The CDR3 contains 14 residues. Here the CDR3 reads CASSPGGLTYEQYF. In nucleotides, the CDR3 is TGTGCCAGCAGTCCTGGAGGATTAACCTACGAGCAGTACTTC.

J is TRBJ2-3 and V is TRBV20-1; 10 bases align to TRBD2. V shed 0 bases, J shed 7 bases, and the junction held 4 bases outside the gene matches. The germline V gene encodes CDR1 DFQATT and CDR2 SNEGSKA (reference sequence). The CDR3 length is 14 residues. CDR3 in amino acids: CSAREAGGRNTQYF. DNA for the CDR3: TGCAGTGCTAGAGAAGCGGGGGGGCGAAATACGCAGTATTTT.

The chain has TRBV28 and TRBJ2-5, with 8 bases identical to TRBD1. This CDR3 comprises 16 residues. Trimming removed 3 bases from V and 5 bases from J; junction bases left unmatched: 11. Germline CDR1 MDHEN, CDR2 SYDVKM. The CDR3 is CASSLGQVIKGETQYF. CDR3 DNA sequence: TGTGCCAGCAGTTTGGGACAGGTCATAAAGGGGGAGACCCAGTACTTC. Full variable domain (missing parts from reference TRBV28 and TRBJ2-5): DVKVTQSSRYLVKRTGEKVFLECVQDMDHENMFWYRQDPGLGLRLIYFSYDVKMKEKGDIPEGYSVSREKKERFSLILESASTNQTSMYLCASSLGQVIKGETQYFGPGTRLLVL.

This chain connects TRBV4-1 to TRBJ2-7, with D possibly matching TRBD1 (6 bases). V was cut by 1 base and J by 2 bases, with 12 bases left in between. This CDR3 contains 15 residues. In germline, CDR1 is MGHRA, CDR2 YSYEKL. DNA for the CDR3: TGCGCCAGCAGCCAAGGGACAGCGGCTCCCTACGAGCAGTACTTC. This translates into CASSQGTAAPYEQYF.

The V and J genes are TRBV5-1 and TRBJ2-1; no definite D call. Germline V gene lookup returns CDR1 SGHRS and CDR2 YFSETQ. The germline V and J ends were trimmed by 1 base and 6 bases, with 11 bases remaining between them. The CDR3 contains 14 residues. For the CDR3, the DNA is TGCGCCAGCAGCTTGCAGCCAAGACGCAATGAGCAGTTCTTC. Translated: CASSLQPRRNEQFF.

V and J are TRBV12-3 or TRBV12-4 and TRBJ1-4; 7 nucleotides line up with TRBD1. J gave up 4 bases and V 3 bases, and 2 bases lay outside the gene matches. CDR3 length: 14 residues. In DNA, the CDR3 is TGTGCCAGCAGTTTCGGACAGGTTAATGAAAAACTGTTTTTT. Its protein is CASSFGQVNEKLFF.

The V and J genes are TRBV7-9 and TRBJ2-1, with no clear D. Trimming took off 4 bases at V and 5 bases at J, with 15 bases between the two ends. In germline, CDR1 is SEHNR, CDR2 FQNEAQ (reference sequence). The CDR3 is 15 residues long. The CDR3 region has the DNA TGTGCCAGCAGCTCGTCGGGCAGGCTCGACAATGAGCAGTTCTTC. Amino acids: CASSSSGRLDNEQFF.

The J gene is TRBJ2-1, the V gene TRBV7-3; the D call may be TRBD1 or TRBD2 (5 bases each). V lost 4 bases and J lost 0, with 13 bases in between. Germline V gene lookup returns CDR1 SGHTA and CDR2 FQGTGA. The length of the CDR3 is 16 residues. This chain's CDR3 is CASSSLGDDSYNEQFF. The CDR3 region has the DNA TGTGCCAGCAGCTCACTTGGGGACGACTCCTACAATGAGCAGTTCTTC.

The CDR3 DNA is TGCAGTGCTAGGGTCCCAGTGCCCGGTGAGCAGTACTTC. It yields the protein CSARVPVPGEQYF. The chain links TRBV20-1 to TRBJ2-7; D gene ambiguous. Germline lookup yields CDR1 DFQATT and CDR2 SNEGSKA (reference sequence). The CDR3 has 13 residues. V was clipped by 3 bases and J by 7 bases, with 16 bases between them.